The next 27 T cell receptor beta chains were all read from a single sample in a study of blood T cell repertoires in COVID-19. TCRdb's table, derived via immunoSEQ multiplex PCR, lists solely in-frame clones and lacks some. The top ten clones hold 4.5% to 6.5% of a sample with roughly 180,000 clones, over 80% of them seen once. Sequenced sample: peripheral blood. The receptors originated from a woman aged 25 to 39 with acute or convalescent COVID-19.

The gene calls are TRBV5-1 and TRBJ2-1; 9 positions agree with TRBD2. The CDR3 length is 16 residues. V lost 3 bases and J lost 3; bases outside the gene matches: 7. Germline loops: CDR1 SGHRS, CDR2 YFSETQ. The CDR3 nucleotides read TGCGCCAGCAGCTGGATAGCGGGAGTGAACTACAATGAGCAGTTCTTC. Translation: CASSWIAGVNYNEQFF.

The chain links TRBV5-1 to TRBJ1-2; D call uncertain. V shed 2 bases and J shed 2 bases, with 13 bases lying between them. CDR1 SGHRS and CDR2 YFSETQ come from the germline V gene. The CDR3 length is 15 residues. The CDR3 DNA sequence: TGCGCCAGCAGCTTTGGTTGGACGGGAAACTATGGCTACACCTTC. Encoded protein: CASSFGWTGNYGYTF. Combining the CDR3 with reference TRBV5-1 and TRBJ1-2 gives the whole variable domain KAGVTQTPRYLIKTRGQQVTLSCSPISGHRSVSWYQQTPGQGLQFLFEYFSETQRNKGNFPGRFSGRQFSNSRSEMNVSTLELGDSALYLCASSFGWTGNYGYTFGSGTRLTVV.

In its sample, this clone was seen a few times. The rearrangement links TRBV4-3 to TRBJ2-1; D is possibly TRBD2 (6 bases). The CDR3 is 14 residues long. Germline CDR1 and CDR2: LGHNA and YSLEER. V gave up 1 base and J gave up 6 bases, with 10 bases separating them. The CDR3 coding sequence is TGCGCCAGCAGCCAAGGCGGGAACTCCAATGAGCAGTTCTTC. Encoded protein: CASSQGGNSNEQFF.

The CDR3 nucleotides read TGTGCCAGCAGCCAACGGTTGCCAGGGGGCTATTCACCCCTCCACTTT. Amino acid sequence: CASSQRLPGGYSPLHF. This rearrangement joins TRBV14 to TRBJ1-6; 8 bases are a match to TRBD1. Losses at the gene ends were 2 bases for V and 8 bases for J; bases not matched to a gene: 8. Germline CDR1 reads SGHDN; CDR2 reads FVKESK. The CDR3 consists of 16 residues.

The V gene is TRBV2, the J gene TRBJ2-7, with TRBD2 as a possible D gene (6 bases). The germline V gene has CDR1 SNHLY and CDR2 FYNNEI. The CDR3 sequence is 15 residues long. Trimming cost V 0 bases and J 6 bases, with 15 bases left between them. The CDR3 spells CASSEALEGQSEQYF. CDR3 coding DNA: TGTGCCAGCAGTGAAGCGCTGGAGGGGCAGAGCGAGCAGTACTTC.

This clone has a handful of counts. The chain links TRBV9 to TRBJ1-5, with TRBD1 as a possible D gene (6 bases). Germline CDR1 is SGDLS and CDR2 is YYNGEE. The CDR3 contains 17 residues. V was clipped by 3 bases and J by 0 bases, with 16 bases between them. The DNA of the CDR3 is TGTGCCAGCAGCGAGCAACCGGGGACATATAGCAATCAGCCCCAGCATTTT. Protein sequence: CASSEQPGTYSNQPQHF.

The chain couples TRBV27 to TRBJ1-1, with 7 bases that match TRBD1. The CDR3 has 13 amino acids. The germline V gene has CDR1 MNHEY and CDR2 SMNVEV (reference sequence). Trimming cost V 6 bases and J 3 bases; bases outside gene matches: 4. The CDR3 region is CASSPGGYTEAFF. For the CDR3, the DNA is TGTGCCAGCAGCCCAGGGGGTTACACTGAAGCTTTCTTT.

This clone was found a few times. The CDR3 DNA reads as TGTGCCAGCAGCCACGGACAGGGATTCTACAATGAGCAGTTCTTC. Translating it yields CASSHGQGFYNEQFF. The chain combines TRBV7-9 with TRBJ2-1; TRBD1 aligns across 8 bases. CDR3 length: 15 amino acids. The germline V gene encodes CDR1 SEHNR and CDR2 FQNEAQ (reference sequence). J was trimmed by 3 bases and V by 5 bases; bases with no gene match: 6.

This clone was observed a single time. The chain joins TRBV27 to TRBJ2-3, with unresolved D. CDR1 MNHEY and CDR2 SMNVEV come from the germline V gene (reference sequence). The CDR3 is made up of 16 amino acids. V gave up 8 bases and J gave up 1 base, with 19 bases separating them. The CDR3 here is CASATVPNSRTDTQYF. The CDR3 DNA reads TGTGCCAGCGCGACTGTCCCTAACTCTCGCACAGATACGCAGTATTTT.

The chain recombines TRBV30 with TRBJ2-3; D possibly corresponds to TRBD1 (5 bases). V was clipped by 0 bases and J by 5 bases, with 6 bases between them. The germline CDR1 and CDR2 sequences are GTSNPN and SVGIG (reference sequence). The CDR3 has 12 amino acids. The CDR3 sequence: CAWSVQVDTQYF. The CDR3 bases are TGTGCCTGGAGTGTACAGGTAGATACGCAGTATTTT. The variable domain in full, with the rest retrieved from reference TRBV30 and TRBJ2-3, is SQTIHQWPATLVQPVGSPLSLECTVEGTSNPNLYWYRQAAGRGLQLLFYSVGIGQISSEVPQNLSASRPQDRQFILSSKKLLLSDSGFYLCAWSVQVDTQYFGPGTRLTVL.

The J gene is TRBJ2-2, the V gene TRBV7-8; D is undetermined. Per germline, CDR1 SGHVS and CDR2 FQNEAQ. Trimming pared 4 bases from V and 4 bases from J, leaving 10 bases between. This CDR3 comprises 14 residues. CDR3 loop: CASSSTRVTGELFF. CDR3 bases: TGTGCCAGCAGCTCAACCCGGGTCACCGGGGAGCTGTTTTTT. The full variable domain, with the rest looked up from reference TRBV7-8 and TRBJ2-2, is GAGVSQSPRYKVAKRGQDVALRCDPISGHVSLFWYQQALGQGPEFLTYFQNEAQLDKSGLPSDRFFAERPEGSVSTLKIQRTQQEDSAVYLCASSSTRVTGELFFGEGSRLTVL.

V and J are TRBV6-2 or TRBV6-3 and TRBJ2-2; D might be TRBD1 (6 bases). The CDR3 sequence is 16 residues long. V was shortened by 2 bases and J by 6 bases, with 16 bases between the two germline ends. Germline assignment: CDR1 MNHEY and CDR2 SVGEGT. This CDR3 reads CASSYRTVSGPGELFF. The CDR3 nucleotides read TGTGCCAGCAGTTACCGGACAGTGTCTGGGCCCGGGGAGCTGTTTTTT.

Only a few counts were recorded for this clone. The chain has TRBV4-1 and TRBJ1-3; D is possibly TRBD1 (5 bases). The CDR3 is 16 amino acids. The ends were cut back, 5 bases at V and 0 bases at J, with 14 bases in the middle. From germline, CDR1 is MGHRA and CDR2 YSYEKL. The CDR3 sequence is CASSFRDSYSGNTIYF. The DNA for the CDR3 is TGCGCCAGCAGCTTCAGGGACTCCTACTCTGGAAACACCATATATTTT.

As to this clone: The junction and the germline gene differ at one end; a read error may be behind it. CDR3 bases: TGTGCCAGCAGCTTCCGGACAGTCCCGAACTTT. Translating gives CASSFRTVPNF. V gene TRBV9 combines with J gene TRBJ1-1, with D perhaps TRBD1 (6 bases). CDR1 and CDR2 from the germline V gene are SGDLS and YYNGEE. The CDR3 is 11 residues long.

Only a few counts were recorded for this clone. This chain links TRBV9 with TRBJ1-2; 7 nucleotides match TRBD1. The V gene's germline CDR1 is SGDLS and CDR2 YYNGEE. This CDR3 has 14 residues. V lost 4 bases and J lost 7; bases outside the gene matches: 10. The CDR3 nucleotides read TGTGCCAGCAGCACGACAGGGTATGGTGGTGGCTACACCTTC. As protein: CASSTTGYGGGYTF.

The chain combines TRBV5-1 with TRBJ1-1; TRBD1 might be the D (6 bases). The CDR3 is made up of 16 amino acids. Germline V gene lookup returns CDR1 SGHRS and CDR2 YFSETQ. V was cut by 4 bases and J by 2 bases, with 18 bases left in between. The CDR3 nucleotides read TGCGCCAGCAGCCCGAGGGTGCGGGGGGGCAACACTGAAGCTTTCTTT. Its protein product is CASSPRVRGGNTEAFF.

The rearrangement links TRBV9 to TRBJ2-3; the D gene is possibly TRBD1 (5 bases). The CDR3 runs to 13 residues. Per the germline V gene, CDR1 is SGDLS and CDR2 is YYNGEE. The V end lost 10 bases, the J end lost 3 bases, and 15 bases lay between the germline ends. CDR3 bases: TGTGCCTCGAAGGGGCTAAGGACAGATACGCAGTATTTT. Translated, it gives CASKGLRTDTQYF. The complete variable domain, with remaining parts taken from reference TRBV9 and TRBJ2-3, reads DSGVTQTPKHLITATGQRVTLRCSPRSGDLSVYWYQQSLDQGLQFLIQYYNGEERAKGNILERFSAQQFPDLHSELNLSSLELGDSALYFCASKGLRTDTQYFGPGTRLTVL.

This clone was found once. The rearrangement links TRBV5-1 to TRBJ2-5; 7 nucleotides align to TRBD2. The CDR3 has 16 residues. Per germline, CDR1 SGHRS and CDR2 YFSETQ. The junction had 9 bases not matched to a gene; V was cut back by 0 bases and J by 4 bases. Written as DNA, the CDR3 is TGCGCCAGCAGCTTGGACGGTCGGGGGGTAGGAGAGACCCAGTACTTC. Translated, it gives CASSLDGRGVGETQYF.

This chain joins TRBV20-1 and TRBJ1-1; the D is unclear. The CDR3 sequence is 13 residues long. CDR1 and CDR2 (germline): DFQATT, SNEGSKA (reference sequence). V was trimmed by 3 bases and J by 1 base, leaving 9 bases between them. The CDR3: CSASGRSNTEAFF. As DNA, the CDR3 is TGCAGTGCTAGTGGGCGGTCGAACACTGAAGCTTTCTTT.

The chain uses TRBV25-1 and TRBJ2-6, with D perhaps matching TRBD1 (5 bases). CDR3 size: 18 residues. Germline CDR1 is MGHDK and CDR2 is SYGVNS. The V gene lost 3 bases and the J gene lost 0 bases, with 15 bases spanning the gap. The CDR3 region has the DNA TGTGCCAGCAGTGAGGCGGCAGGGCTGAACTCTGGGGCCAACGTCCTGACTTTC. This encodes CASSEAAGLNSGANVLTF.

This chain uses TRBV5-1 with TRBJ1-6; 10 nucleotides match TRBD1. The V gene end was trimmed by 4 bases and the J gene end by 11 bases; junction bases not matched to a gene: 9. Germline values: CDR1 SGHRS, CDR2 YFSETQ. The CDR3 contains 15 residues. The chain's CDR3 is CASSPGTGVIAPLHF. DNA of the CDR3: TGCGCCAGCAGCCCCGGGACAGGGGTAATTGCACCCCTCCACTTT.

The rearrangement joins TRBV28 to TRBJ2-2, with 7 positions matching TRBD1. Germline loops: CDR1 MDHEN, CDR2 SYDVKM. This CDR3 comprises 17 residues. Unmatched junction bases numbered 11, after V lost 6 bases and J lost 1 base. DNA for the CDR3: TGTGCCAGCAGCTCTCTCCCCGGGACAGAGAACACCGGGGAGCTGTTTTTT. This encodes CASSSLPGTENTGELFF.

The V and J genes are TRBV7-6 and TRBJ1-4; 7 bases match TRBD1. In germline, CDR1 is SGHVS, CDR2 FNYEAQ. This CDR3 comprises 16 residues. Losses at the gene ends were 1 base for V and 4 bases for J; bases not matched to a gene: 6. Written as DNA, the CDR3 is TGTGCCAGCAGCTTAGAGGGGACAGACTATAATGAAAAACTGTTTTTT. Translating it yields CASSLEGTDYNEKLFF.

This clone was picked up a small number of times. The CDR3 loop is CASSLPPGAGGSPLHF. DNA for the CDR3: TGTGCCAGCAGCCTTCCGCCAGGGGCGGGTGGTTCACCCCTCCACTTT. The rearrangement uses TRBV3-1 (or the pseudogene TRBV3-2) and TRBJ1-6, with a possible D match to TRBD1 (6 bases). The V gene lost 4 bases and the J gene lost 9 bases, with 19 bases spanning the gap. Germline V lookup: CDR1 LGHDT, CDR2 YNNKEL (reference sequence). CDR3 size: 16 residues.

The CDR3 nucleotides are TGTGCCAGCAGTCCACCGGGACAGGGGTCGTATGGCTACACCTTC. The encoded protein is CASSPPGQGSYGYTF. V is TRBV28 and J is TRBJ1-2; 10 bases are a match to TRBD1. This CDR3 is built from 15 residues. Germline CDR1 MDHEN, CDR2 SYDVKM. The junction had 8 bases not matched to a gene; V was cut back by 5 bases and J by 5 bases.

This sequence joins TRBV9 and TRBJ2-3, with D perhaps TRBD2 (6 bases). Germline V gene lookup returns CDR1 SGDLS and CDR2 YYNGEE. V was cut by 0 bases and J by 0 bases, with 8 bases left in between. The CDR3 is made up of 15 amino acids. The CDR3 coding sequence is TGTGCCAGCAGCGTAGGGGCGGGGAGCACAGATACGCAGTATTTT. This codes for CASSVGAGSTDTQYF. Using reference TRBV9 and TRBJ2-3 for the parts outside the CDR3, the full variable domain is DSGVTQTPKHLITATGQRVTLRCSPRSGDLSVYWYQQSLDQGLQFLIQYYNGEERAKGNILERFSAQQFPDLHSELNLSSLELGDSALYFCASSVGAGSTDTQYFGPGTRLTVL.

The chain is built from TRBV9 and TRBJ2-1, with 8 nucleotides matching TRBD1. The CDR3 is 15 amino acids. V dropped 0 bases and J dropped 10; count of bases not matched to a gene: 9. Germline V gene sequence: CDR1 SGDLS, CDR2 YYNGEE. The CDR3 DNA reads TGTGCCAGCAGCGTAGGGGCAGGGGGCTTACGGGAGCAGTTCTTC. Protein product: CASSVGAGGLREQFF.